Following are 21 T cell receptor beta chains from one sample sequenced in a study of early T cells in non-severe SARS-CoV-2 infection (dated by TCRdb to the early 2020s). The method was 5' RACE. TCRdb names NextSeq 500 as the instrument used. The raw public data were reprocessed by TCRdb itself: fastp quality trimming at Q25, MiXCR clonotype calling, in-frame beta chains only. Each entry is one CDR3 protein sequence, shown with its most common DNA and genes. Recorded for this sample are tens of thousands of distinct CDR3 sequences; over 4.5% of them occurred a single time. The ten largest clones capture roughly 3.5% of the sample. Specimen: whole blood, collected at baseline. The receptors stem from an adult who was a healthcare worker with PCR-confirmed SARS-CoV-2 infection or an uninfected control (not recorded which).

This clonotype was seen repeatedly, ten times or more. The chain uses TRBV5-1 and TRBJ2-1, with 7 bases lining up with TRBD1. In germline, CDR1 is SGHRS, CDR2 YFSETQ. There are 15 residues in the CDR3. V trimming: 0 bases; J trimming: 1 base; junction bases outside the gene matches: 1. The CDR3 nucleotides read TGCGCCAGCAGCTTGGGACAGGGATCCTACAATGAGCAGTTCTTC. Its protein product is CASSLGQGSYNEQFF.

This clonotype was counted a few times. The genes are TRBV11-2 and TRBJ2-3; the match to TRBD2 covers 8 bases. CDR1 is SGHAT and CDR2 is FQNNGV in the germline V gene. CDR3 length: 17 residues. After removal of 5 bases from V and 5 bases from J, the junction contained 15 bases not matched to a gene. CDR3 sequence: CASSPDGGSGNGDTQYF. For the CDR3, the DNA is TGTGCCAGCAGCCCCGATGGGGGTAGCGGGAATGGAGATACGCAGTATTTT. Supplemented by reference TRBV11-2 and TRBJ2-3, the full variable domain reads EAGVAQSPRYKIIEKRQSVAFWCNPISGHATLYWYQQILGQGPKLLIQFQNNGVVDDSQLPKDRFSAERLKGVDSTLKIQPAKLEDSAVYLCASSPDGGSGNGDTQYFGPGTRLTVL.

The chain joins TRBV6-2 or TRBV6-3 to TRBJ2-3; D unclear. Deletions cut 0 bases from V and 0 bases from J, with 16 bases between. This CDR3 has 18 residues. Germline assignment: CDR1 MNHEY and CDR2 SVGEGT. The CDR3 DNA sequence: TGTGCCAGCAGTTACTCGATGTTGTCCCGACGGAGCACAGATACGCAGTATTTT. Translation: CASSYSMLSRRSTDTQYF.

V usage is TRBV3-1 and J usage is TRBJ1-2, with D hard to call. This CDR3 region has 15 residues. The germline CDR1 and CDR2 sequences are LGHDT and YNNKEL (reference sequence). Trimming took 1 base from V and 3 from J, leaving 12 bases between them. The chain's CDR3 is CASSQGGPDHYGYTF. Written as DNA, the CDR3 is TGTGCCAGCAGCCAAGGGGGTCCGGACCACTATGGCTACACCTTC.

This clonotype showed up many times. This chain links TRBV30 with TRBJ2-1; no reliable D call. Germline V gene lookup returns CDR1 GTSNPN and CDR2 SVGIG (reference sequence). V was clipped by 2 bases and J by 3 bases, with 5 bases between them. CDR3 length: 12 residues. CDR3 nucleotides: TGTGCCTGGAGTTTCTTCTACAATGAGCAGTTCTTC. Its translation is CAWSFFYNEQFF.

This clonotype was picked up many times. V gene TRBV12-3 or TRBV12-4 combines with J gene TRBJ1-1; no clear D gene. V gave up 1 base and J gave up 6 bases, with 12 bases separating them. The CDR3 length is 14 residues. The CDR3 sequence: CASSLDPGNPEAFF. CDR3 nucleotides: TGTGCCAGCAGTTTAGACCCCGGAAACCCTGAAGCTTTCTTT.

This clonotype was found many times. This chain links TRBV2 with TRBJ1-2; D possibly corresponds to TRBD1 (6 bases). From germline, CDR1 is SNHLY and CDR2 FYNNEI. The CDR3 is 14 amino acids. The ends were cut back, 3 bases at V and 0 bases at J, with 8 bases in the middle. The CDR3 coding sequence is TGTGCCAGCAGTGATGGGGGCGCTAACTATGGCTACACCTTC. This encodes CASSDGGANYGYTF. The full variable domain, in which reference TRBV2 and TRBJ1-2 provide the parts outside the CDR3, is EPEVTQTPSHQVTQMGQEVILRCVPISNHLYFYWYRQILGQKVEFLVSFYNNEISEKSEIFDDQFSVERPDGSNFTLKIRSTKLEDSAMYFCASSDGGANYGYTFGSGTRLTVV.

In this sample, this clonotype turned up a few times. The chain couples TRBV20-1 to TRBJ2-3; the match to TRBD2 covers 7 bases. Germline lookup yields CDR1 DFQATT and CDR2 SNEGSKA (reference sequence). Germline trimming cut 7 bases from V and 6 bases from J; bases unmatched to any gene: 7. The CDR3 covers 12 residues. The CDR3 region has the DNA TGCAGTGTCCCAACTAGCGAGGATACGCAGTATTTT. Its translation is CSVPTSEDTQYF.

This clonotype was observed at least ten times. The gene calls are TRBV13 and TRBJ1-1, with D uncertain. Trimming stripped 3 bases from V and 1 base from J, with 15 bases between. This CDR3 region has 16 residues. Germline values: CDR1 PRHDT, CDR2 FYEKMQ (reference sequence). The CDR3 spells CASSFYLRQKNTEAFF. For the CDR3, the DNA is TGTGCCAGCAGCTTTTATCTCAGGCAGAAGAACACTGAAGCTTTCTTT. The full variable domain, with the rest looked up from reference TRBV13 and TRBJ1-1, is AAGVIQSPRHLIKEKRETATLKCYPIPRHDTVYWYQQGPGQDPQFLISFYEKMQSDKGSIPDRFSAQQFSDYHSELNMSSLELGDSALYFCASSFYLRQKNTEAFFGQGTRLTVV.

A few counts support this clonotype. The chain combines TRBV20-1 with TRBJ1-2; 10 nucleotides line up with TRBD1. In germline, CDR1 is DFQATT, CDR2 SNEGSKA (reference sequence). The J segment lost 6 bases and the V segment lost 0 bases, leaving 13 bases of the junction unmatched. The CDR3 extends over 17 amino acids. CDR3: CSARETGTGAFRDGYTF. The DNA for the CDR3 is TGCAGTGCTAGAGAGACCGGGACAGGGGCCTTTAGAGATGGCTACACCTTC.

This clonotype appeared many times. The chain joins TRBV19 to TRBJ1-1; no firm D call. Germline V gene lookup returns CDR1 LNHDA and CDR2 SQIVND (reference sequence). CDR3 length: 12 residues. V was trimmed by 4 bases and J by 9 bases, leaving 12 bases between them. The CDR3 DNA reads as TGTGCCAGTAGTACCCCGATCGAGCAAGCTTTCTTT. Amino acids: CASSTPIEQAFF. Variable domain in full (rest from reference TRBV19 and TRBJ1-1): DGGITQSPKYLFRKEGQNVTLSCEQNLNHDAMYWYRQDPGQGLRLIYYSQIVNDFQKGDIAEGYSVSREKKESFPLTVTSAQKNPTAFYLCASSTPIEQAFFGQGTRLTVV.

This clonotype was counted ten times or more. The chain joins TRBV19 to TRBJ1-2; D might be TRBD1 (5 bases). There are 13 residues in the CDR3. V lost 3 bases, J lost 2 bases, and 7 bases lay in between. Germline CDR1 LNHDA, CDR2 SQIVND (reference sequence). CDR3 sequence: CASSISGNYGYTF. As DNA, the CDR3 is TGTGCCAGTAGTATCTCAGGGAACTATGGCTACACCTTC.

This clonotype was seen only a few times. The chain joins TRBV6-6 to TRBJ2-3; either TRBD1 or TRBD2 may fit D (5 bases each). This CDR3 has 13 residues. Germline-derived CDR1 and CDR2 are MNHNY and SVGAGI (reference sequence). Deletions cut 8 bases from V and 2 bases from J, with 11 bases between. DNA of the CDR3: TGTGCCAGCGAGGGACCGAACACAGATACGCAGTATTTT. It yields the protein CASEGPNTDTQYF.

The chain combines TRBV2 with TRBJ1-2; D call uncertain. In germline, CDR1 is SNHLY, CDR2 FYNNEI. V was pared by 4 bases and J by 4 bases, with 4 bases between. The CDR3 has 11 residues. The CDR3 nucleotides read TGTGCCAGCAGTGTTGGCTATGGCTACACCTTC. It yields the protein CASSVGYGYTF.

This clonotype occurred a few times. The J gene is TRBJ1-2, the V gene TRBV28; D remains unclear. The CDR3 length is 14 residues. V lost 7 bases and J lost 3, with 15 bases in between. Germline values: CDR1 MDHEN, CDR2 SYDVKM. The CDR3 DNA sequence: TGTGCCAGCACCTATAGGAGGAGGTACTATGGCTACACCTTC. It translates to CASTYRRRYYGYTF.

This clonotype was seen repeatedly, ten times or more. The V call is TRBV11-1, the J call TRBJ2-7; D is perhaps TRBD2 (6 bases). V dropped 1 base and J dropped 6 bases, with 13 bases sitting between them. The germline V gene encodes CDR1 SGHAT and CDR2 FQDESV (reference sequence). There are 14 residues in the CDR3. The CDR3 DNA sequence: TGTGCCAGCAGCTTAGAAGCTATCGGGGGCGAGCAGTACTTC. This gives the protein CASSLEAIGGEQYF.

A few counts support this clonotype. This chain joins TRBV6-1 and TRBJ2-3; D gene uncertain. Trimming stripped 0 bases from V and 2 bases from J, with 15 bases between. The V gene's germline CDR1 is MNHNS and CDR2 SASEGT. CDR3 length: 17 amino acids. The CDR3 region is CASSEALLEPFTDTQYF. The CDR3 region has the DNA TGTGCCAGCAGTGAAGCGCTTCTGGAGCCCTTCACAGATACGCAGTATTTT.

This clonotype was seen only a few times. The genes are TRBV6-2 or TRBV6-3 and TRBJ2-1, with TRBD2 matching 7 bases. V shed 2 bases, J shed 2 bases, and the junction held 0 bases outside the gene matches. This CDR3 comprises 14 residues. CDR1 is MNHEY, CDR2 SVGEGT, per germline. CDR3 sequence (DNA): TGTGCCAGCAGTTACCGGGGGGCCTACAATGAGCAGTTCTTC. Translation gives CASSYRGAYNEQFF.

V usage is TRBV3-1 and J usage is TRBJ1-1; TRBD1 aligns across 8 bases. Trimming removed 3 bases from V and 8 bases from J; junction bases left unmatched: 8. The CDR3 contains 14 residues. Per germline, CDR1 LGHDT and CDR2 YNNKEL (reference sequence). CDR3 protein: CASSQGTGVFEAFF. For the CDR3, the DNA is TGTGCCAGCAGCCAGGGGACAGGTGTATTCGAAGCTTTCTTT. Using reference TRBV3-1 and TRBJ1-1 for the parts outside the CDR3, the full variable domain is DTAVSQTPKYLVTQMGNDKSIKCEQNLGHDTMYWYKQDSKKFLKIMFSYNNKELIINETVPNRFSPKSPDKAHLNLHINSLELGDSAVYFCASSQGTGVFEAFFGQGTRLTVV.

The chain uses TRBV29-1 and TRBJ2-1; D ambiguous. The CDR3 consists of 11 residues. Trimming cost V 3 bases and J 5 bases, with 5 bases left between them. In germline, CDR1 is SQVTM, CDR2 ANQGSEA. CDR3 residues: CSVEGNNEQFF. CDR3 nucleotide sequence: TGCAGCGTTGAGGGGAACAATGAGCAGTTCTTC.

There are many counts of this clonotype. At one end the junction does not follow the germline gene, possibly because of a read error. The rearrangement uses TRBV7-9 and TRBJ2-6, with unresolved D. Germline CDR1 and CDR2: SEHNR and FQNEAQ (reference sequence). The CDR3 covers 16 residues. For the CDR3, the DNA is TGTGCCAGCAGCCCTACCTGGTCCTCTGGGACCAACGTCCTGACTTTC. Translation: CASSPTWSSGTNVLTF.